This T cell receptor (beta chain) was identified during a study of blood T cell repertoires in COVID-19. Whole-study context: Specimens from acute and convalescent COVID-19 originated in the United States, Italy and Spain. The cDNA or gDNA used as material had been derived from T cells, B-cell-depleted T cells, or PBMCs.

The protocol was immunoSEQ multiplex PCR, while the TCRdb copy is restricted to in-frame clones and leaves out a portion. Of hundreds of thousands of clones in the sample, 86% were seen once. This CDR3 region has 12 residues. Germline V gene sequence: CDR1 MDHEN, CDR2 SYDVKM. V was cut by 2 bases and J by 4 bases, with 3 bases left in between. The chain joins TRBV28 to TRBJ2-1; no reliable D call. This TCR came from a woman aged 45 to 65 in a cohort exposed to, infected with or recovered from COVID-19 (not recorded which). Sequencing used PBMCs or T cells enriched from blood (not recorded which). CDR3 in DNA: TGTGCCAGCAGTTTACTTTACAATGAGCAGTTCTTC. Translated, it gives CASSLLYNEQFF.